The 25 T cell receptor beta chains below all came from one sample that was sequenced in a study of shared clonotypes between healthy human individuals. Data came from immunoSEQ multiplex PCR; TCRdb stores just in-frame clones and leaves some out. The sample yields 2 million to 3 million clones, under 95% seen once. Sequenced: naive CD4+ T cells from PBMCs. The sample's subset: CD45RA+ positively selected. Receptors originate from a young man in good health. Some clones in this sample may be carry-over from other donors' samples.

This rearrangement joins TRBV9 to TRBJ1-2; D might be TRBD1 (5 bases). The CDR3 is made up of 14 amino acids. V shed 3 bases and J shed 5 bases, with 14 bases lying between them. Looked up from germline, CDR1 is SGDLS and CDR2 is YYNGEE. CDR3 sequence (DNA): TGTGCCAGCAGCGCCGGGACCGAGGCATATGGCTACACCTTC. Translation gives CASSAGTEAYGYTF.

The chain combines TRBV6-5 with TRBJ1-2; D is unclear. Deletions cut 0 bases from V and 7 bases from J, with 9 bases between. Germline CDR1 and CDR2: MNHEY and SVGAGI. The CDR3 is 13 residues long. CDR3 residues: CASSYSKGIGYTF. The CDR3 DNA is TGTGCCAGCAGTTACTCGAAAGGGATTGGCTACACCTTC.

The table lists this clone with a count of one. The chain recombines TRBV12-5 with TRBJ1-1, with TRBD1 matching 9 bases. J was trimmed by 7 bases and V by 1 base; bases with no gene match: 7. The germline gives CDR1 LGHNT, CDR2 FRNRAP. The CDR3 has 15 residues. The CDR3 sequence: CASGLDPGQGGEAFF. CDR3 coding DNA: TGTGCTAGTGGTTTGGACCCGGGACAGGGCGGTGAAGCTTTCTTT.

The V call is TRBV10-3, the J call TRBJ2-3; 7 bases match TRBD1. V lost 3 bases and J lost 5; bases outside the gene matches: 2. Germline assignment: CDR1 ENHRY and CDR2 SYGVKD. CDR3 size: 13 residues. The CDR3 sequence is CAISDRGRDTQYF. For the CDR3, the DNA is TGTGCCATCAGTGACAGGGGGAGAGATACGCAGTATTTT.

V usage is TRBV28 and J usage is TRBJ1-2; maybe TRBD1 (5 bases). There are 14 residues in the CDR3. Per germline, CDR1 MDHEN and CDR2 SYDVKM. The germline V and J ends were trimmed by 3 bases and 7 bases, with 15 bases remaining between them. The DNA for the CDR3 is TGTGCCAGCAGTTTGGGGTCGGGGGTTGGTGGCTACACCTTC. It is translated as CASSLGSGVGGYTF.

The chain joins TRBV7-2 to TRBJ2-1, with TRBD1 matching 9 bases. The CDR3 sequence is 17 residues long. V lost 2 bases, J lost 2 bases, and 7 bases stayed unmatched. Germline-derived CDR1 and CDR2 are SGHTA and FQGNSA. The CDR3 protein is CASSLLRRDRAYNEQFF. The DNA of the CDR3 is TGTGCCAGCAGCTTACTAAGAAGGGACAGGGCCTACAATGAGCAGTTCTTC.

This clone was seen a few times. The gene calls are TRBV29-1 and TRBJ1-5, with TRBD1 identical over 7 bases. CDR1 and CDR2 from the germline V gene are SQVTM and ANQGSEA. Trimming took 6 bases from V and 7 from J; bases not matched to a gene: 6. CDR3 length: 12 amino acids. The chain's CDR3 is CSVGAGGQPQHF. The DNA for the CDR3 is TGCAGCGTGGGGGCAGGGGGGCAGCCCCAGCATTTT. The full variable domain, with the rest looked up from reference TRBV29-1 and TRBJ1-5, is SAVISQKPSRDICQRGTSLTIQCQVDSQVTMMFWYRQQPGQSLTLIATANQGSEATYESGFVIDKFPISRPNLTFSTLTVSNMSPEDSSIYLCSVGAGGQPQHFGDGTRLSIL.

The chain combines TRBV7-2 with TRBJ2-5; TRBD1 aligns across 8 bases. The V gene end was trimmed by 6 bases and the J gene end by 4 bases; junction bases not matched to a gene: 10. Germline CDR1 is SGHTA and CDR2 is FQGNSA. This CDR3 spans 15 amino acids. CDR3 amino acids: CASRGQGWGPETQYF. DNA of the CDR3: TGTGCCAGCAGAGGACAGGGCTGGGGCCCAGAGACCCAGTACTTC.

The chain uses TRBV10-1 and TRBJ2-7, with D unresolved. V lost 2 bases and J lost 0, with 11 bases in between. The CDR3 sequence is 15 residues long. Germline V gene lookup returns CDR1 WNHNN and CDR2 SYGVQD (reference sequence). CDR3 coding DNA: TGCGCCAGCAGTGAGGGTCAGGCCCTCTCCTACGAGCAGTACTTC. This encodes CASSEGQALSYEQYF.

In regard to this clone: The sample holds other DNA sequences that translate to the same CDR3. The rearrangement links TRBV7-3 to TRBJ2-1, with TRBD2 identical over 11 bases. The CDR3 extends over 15 amino acids. After removal of 2 bases from V and 4 bases from J, the junction contained 1 base not matched to a gene. CDR1 is SGHTA, CDR2 FQGTGA, per germline. The CDR3 coding sequence is TGTGCCAGCAGCTTAGGGACTAGCGGATACAATGAGCAGTTCTTC. Its protein is CASSLGTSGYNEQFF.

The V and J genes are TRBV28 and TRBJ2-5; 13 bases fit TRBD2. Germline CDR1 and CDR2: MDHEN and SYDVKM. The V segment lost 6 bases and the J segment 5 bases; nucleotides outside the gene matches: 12. The CDR3 covers 17 residues. The CDR3 DNA is TGTGCCAGCAGATCGGGACTAGCGGGACAAAGGTGGGAGACCCAGTACTTC. Amino acids: CASRSGLAGQRWETQYF.

The chain is built from TRBV7-2 and TRBJ2-1, with 7 bases identical to TRBD2. V shed 3 bases and J 9 bases; nucleotides not matched to a gene: 11. Germline V gene data show CDR1 as SGHTA and CDR2 as FQGNSA. The CDR3 runs to 15 residues. CDR3 in DNA: TGTGCCAGCAGCTTCGGGGGGTGGCGGGATTTTGAGCAGTTCTTC. Amino acids: CASSFGGWRDFEQFF.

This clone was found once. The chain combines TRBV7-8 with TRBJ2-7; 15 nucleotides line up with TRBD2. The ends lost 5 bases at V and 4 bases at J; junction bases unmatched: 6. The length of the CDR3 is 16 residues. Germline assignment: CDR1 SGHVS and CDR2 FQNEAQ. CDR3 DNA sequence: TGTGCCAGCAGCCTGGGACTAGCGGGAGGTCGGTACGAGCAGTACTTC. Its protein is CASSLGLAGGRYEQYF.

The chain has TRBV5-1 and TRBJ1-3; tentatively, D is TRBD1 (5 bases). The length of the CDR3 is 14 residues. The germline V and J ends were trimmed by 0 bases and 2 bases, with 6 bases remaining between them. The germline gives CDR1 SGHRS, CDR2 YFSETQ. The CDR3 protein is CASSLGDAGNTIYF. The DNA of the CDR3 is TGCGCCAGCAGCTTGGGGGACGCTGGAAACACCATATATTTT.

The chain uses TRBV4-1 and TRBJ2-5; TRBD2 agrees at 9 bases. The CDR3 totals 13 residues. Germline loops: CDR1 MGHRA, CDR2 YSYEKL. V lost 4 bases to trimming and J lost 5 bases; unmatched junction nucleotides: 2. The DNA for the CDR3 is TGCGCCAGCAGCCTGAGCGGGAGGGAGACCCAGTACTTC. Encoded protein: CASSLSGRETQYF.

V gene TRBV7-9 combines with J gene TRBJ1-2, with 9 nucleotides matching TRBD1. V dropped 1 base and J dropped 0; count of bases not matched to a gene: 0. The CDR3 loop spans 15 amino acids. Germline V gene lookup returns CDR1 SEHNR and CDR2 FQNEAQ (reference sequence). The DNA of the CDR3 is TGTGCCAGCAGCTTAGACAGGGGGCCTAACTATGGCTACACCTTC. It encodes CASSLDRGPNYGYTF.

The chain couples TRBV30 to TRBJ1-4; D is unclear. The CDR3 extends over 15 amino acids. Germline V gene data show CDR1 as GTSNPN and CDR2 as SVGIG (reference sequence). V lost 0 bases to trimming and J lost 8 bases, with 16 bases between them. CDR3 DNA: TGTGCCTGGAGTGTAGGTATTTGGGCGGAGGAAAAACTGTTTTTT. Protein: CAWSVGIWAEEKLFF.

The chain uses TRBV6-5 and TRBJ2-7, with D unclear. V lost 10 bases, J lost 7 bases, and 11 bases lay in between. In germline, CDR1 is MNHEY, CDR2 SVGAGI. The CDR3 runs 10 residues. CDR3 sequence reads: CATQKTEQYF. The DNA for the CDR3 is TGTGCCACTCAGAAGACTGAGCAGTACTTC.

V and J are TRBV29-1 and TRBJ2-1; 11 bases match TRBD2. CDR3 length equals 17 residues. Germline V lookup: CDR1 SQVTM, CDR2 ANQGSEA. The junction had 16 bases not matched to a gene; V was cut back by 6 bases and J by 6 bases. The CDR3 coding sequence is TGCAGCGTGGCCGGGACATATGGACTAGCGGGTTTCAATGAGCAGTTCTTC. This encodes CSVAGTYGLAGFNEQFF.

With regard to this clone: Other DNA sequences in the sample encode the same CDR3. The V call is TRBV5-6, the J call TRBJ2-5, with 12 bases fitting TRBD1. CDR1 and CDR2 (germline): SGHDT, YYEEEE. J gave up 5 bases and V 4 bases, and 3 bases lay outside the gene matches. The CDR3 totals 14 residues. DNA of the CDR3: TGTGCCAGCAGCCTCGGGACAGGGGGCGAGACCCAGTACTTC. Encoded protein: CASSLGTGGETQYF. The variable domain in full, with the rest retrieved from reference TRBV5-6 and TRBJ2-5, is DAGVTQSPTHLIKTRGQQVTLRCSPKSGHDTVSWYQQALGQGPQFIFQYYEEEERQRGNFPDRFSGHQFPNYSSELNVNALLLGDSALYLCASSLGTGGETQYFGPGTRLLVL.

The chain combines TRBV21-1 with TRBJ2-1; the table names TRBD2, a call not compared with the DNA. TRBV21-1 is recorded as a pseudogene. The CDR3 consists of 12 residues. CDR3 region: CASPWAGTEQFF. The DNA of the CDR3 is TGTGCCAGCCCATGGGCGGGAACGGAGCAGTTCTTC.

The chain employs TRBV28 and TRBJ2-3, with TRBD1 matching 7 bases. CDR1 and CDR2 from the germline V gene are MDHEN and SYDVKM. The CDR3 length is 16 residues. V was pared by 6 bases and J by 6 bases, with 15 bases of the junction left unmatched. The CDR3 loop reads CASRRGGYARWDTQYF. Written as DNA, the CDR3 is TGTGCCAGCAGAAGAGGGGGCTACGCTCGTTGGGATACGCAGTATTTT. The full variable domain, with the rest looked up from reference TRBV28 and TRBJ2-3, is DVKVTQSSRYLVKRTGEKVFLECVQDMDHENMFWYRQDPGLGLRLIYFSYDVKMKEKGDIPEGYSVSREKKERFSLILESASTNQTSMYLCASRRGGYARWDTQYFGPGTRLTVL.

The CDR3 here is CASNSGGLSYEQYF. The CDR3 DNA sequence: TGTGCCAGCAACTCAGGGGGCCTTTCCTACGAGCAGTACTTC. V gene TRBV6-1 combines with J gene TRBJ2-7; 8 nucleotides align to TRBD1. CDR3 length equals 14 residues. Trimming took 7 bases from V and 1 from J; bases not matched to a gene: 6. Germline CDR1 reads MNHNS; CDR2 reads SASEGT.

V gene TRBV7-3 combines with J gene TRBJ2-3, with 12 bases fitting TRBD2. CDR1 is SGHTA, CDR2 FQGTGA, per germline. This CDR3 is 16 amino acids long. V gave up 5 bases and J gave up 2 bases; unmatched junction bases: 5. As DNA, the CDR3 is TGTGCCAGCAGCCATGGACTAGCGGGGTTCACAGATACGCAGTATTTT. Translating it yields CASSHGLAGFTDTQYF.

Here the CDR3 DNA reads TGTGCCAGCTCGAAACAGGGATATGAGCAGTTCTTC. Residues: CASSKQGYEQFF. The V gene is TRBV18, the J gene TRBJ2-1; TRBD1 is a possible D gene (6 bases). The germline gives CDR1 KGHSH, CDR2 LQKENI. V dropped 6 bases and J dropped 8 bases, with 11 bases sitting between them. The CDR3 sequence is 12 residues long. The full variable domain, its missing parts supplied by reference TRBV18 and TRBJ2-1, is NAGVMQNPRHLVRRRGQEARLRCSPMKGHSHVYWYRQLPEEGLKFMVYLQKENIIDESGMPKERFSAEFPKEGPSILRIQQVVRGDSAAYFCASSKQGYEQFFGPGTRLTVL.